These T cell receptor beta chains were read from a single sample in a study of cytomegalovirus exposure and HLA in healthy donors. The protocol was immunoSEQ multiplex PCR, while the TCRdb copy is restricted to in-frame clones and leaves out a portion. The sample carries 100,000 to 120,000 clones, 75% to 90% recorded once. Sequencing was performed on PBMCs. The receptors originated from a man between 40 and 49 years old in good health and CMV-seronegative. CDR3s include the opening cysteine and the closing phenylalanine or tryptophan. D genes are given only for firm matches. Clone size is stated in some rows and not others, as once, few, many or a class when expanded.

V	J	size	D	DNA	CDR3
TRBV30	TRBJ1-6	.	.	TGTGCCTGGAGGGGGGCCACCTTCTATAATTCACCCCTCCACTTT	CAWRGATFYNSPLHF
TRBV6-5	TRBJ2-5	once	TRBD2	TGTGCCAGCGCGCGAAGCGGGGGCCCCCGGCGGTACTTC	CASARSGGPRRYF
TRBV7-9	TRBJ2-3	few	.	TGTGCCAGCAGCGCTCCGACAGGCTTAGGTCTTACAGATACGCAGTATTTT	CASSAPTGLGLTDTQYF
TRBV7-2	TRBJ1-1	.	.	TGTGCCAGCAGCTTAAAAAGACTCCTGAGGACTGAAGCTTTCTTT	CASSLKRLLRTEAFF
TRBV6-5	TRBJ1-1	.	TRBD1	TGTGCCAGCACCGACAGGGACGTGGCTGAAGCTTTCTTT	CASTDRDVAEAFF
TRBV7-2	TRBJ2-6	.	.	TGTGCCAGCAGCTTAGATCGCTCTGGGGCCAACGTCCTGACTTTC	CASSLDRSGANVLTF
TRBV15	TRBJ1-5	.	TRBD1	TGTGCCACCAGCAGAGATAGGACAGGAACTCAGCCCCAGCATTTT	CATSRDRTGTQPQHF
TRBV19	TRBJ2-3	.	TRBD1	TGTGCCAGTAGTACCCGCAGGGGGCGGGATACGCAGTATTTT	CASSTRRGRDTQYF
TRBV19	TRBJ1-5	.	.	TGTGCCAGTAGTATCGTTCCGGGGGGACATCAGCCCCAGCATTTT	CASSIVPGGHQPQHF
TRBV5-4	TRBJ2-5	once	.	TGTGCCAGCAGTCTTAAGGACAGTCAAGAGACCCAGTACTTC	CASSLKDSQETQYF
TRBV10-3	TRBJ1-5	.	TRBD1	TGTGCCATCAGCGACGACAGGGGGAGACAGCCCCAGCATTTT	CAISDDRGRQPQHF
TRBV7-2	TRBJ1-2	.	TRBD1	TGTGCCAGCAGCTCTTCGGGACAGGGGGCGCGTGGCTACACCTTC	CASSSSGQGARGYTF
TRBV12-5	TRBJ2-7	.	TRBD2	TGTGCTAGTGGTTTGGTACGTTCGAGAGCGGGGGCCTACGAGCAGTACTTC	CASGLVRSRAGAYEQYF
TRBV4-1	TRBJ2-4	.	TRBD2	TGCGCCAGCAGCCAAGATGGAGCGGGGCGATCCAAAAACATTCAGTACTTC	CASSQDGAGRSKNIQYF
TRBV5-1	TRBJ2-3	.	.	TGCGCCAGCAGCCTTAAAACAGATACGCAGTATTTT	CASSLKTDTQYF
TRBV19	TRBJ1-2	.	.	TGTGCCAGTAGTATAGATCACAGGGAGGGCTATGGCTACACCTTC	CASSIDHREGYGYTF
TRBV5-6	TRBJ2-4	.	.	TGTGCCAGCAGCTTGGTAGGGGATATTCAGTACTTC	CASSLVGDIQYF
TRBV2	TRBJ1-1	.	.	TGTGCCAGCAGCGTACTCCAGGGGCTGAACACTGAAGCTTTCTTT	CASSVLQGLNTEAFF
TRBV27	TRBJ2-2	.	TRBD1	TGTGCCAGCAGTTGGGACAGGGGGACGGGGGAGCTGTTTTTT	CASSWDRGTGELFF
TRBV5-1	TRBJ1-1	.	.	TGCGCCAGCAGCTTTACTCTGGCGAGGGCGGACACTGAAGCTTTCTTT	CASSFTLARADTEAFF
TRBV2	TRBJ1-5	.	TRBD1	TGTGCCAGCAGTGGCTTCAGGGGGAATCAGCCCCAGCATTTT	CASSGFRGNQPQHF
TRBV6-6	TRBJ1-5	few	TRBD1	TGTGCCAGCAGGTCGACAGGGGCCGATCAGCCCCAGCATTTT	CASRSTGADQPQHF
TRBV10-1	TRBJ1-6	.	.	TGCGCCAGCAGTCCCCCCTTAGTCCTCCACTTT	CASSPPLVLHF
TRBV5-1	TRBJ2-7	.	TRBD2	TGCGCCAGCAGCTTGGAGGGGGGACTAGGTAGCGAGCAGTACTTC	CASSLEGGLGSEQYF
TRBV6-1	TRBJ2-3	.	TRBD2	TGTGCCAGCAGTGAATGGGGGACTAGCGAATCAGATACGCAGTATTTT	CASSEWGTSESDTQYF
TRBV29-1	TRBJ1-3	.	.	TGCAGCGTTCGCAAGGGGGGAAACACCATATATTTT	CSVRKGGNTIYF
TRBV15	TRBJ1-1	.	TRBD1	TGTGCCACCAGCAGAGATCTAGCAGGGGGCGCGTCGGCTTTCTTT	CATSRDLAGGASAFF
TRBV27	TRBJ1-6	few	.	TGTGCCAGCAGCCTTACCCCGGGTTCACCCCTCCACTTT	CASSLTPGSPLHF
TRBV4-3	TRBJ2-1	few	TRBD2	TGCGCCAGCAGCCAGGTGGGGACTAGCGGGCTCAGCTCCTACAATGAGCAGTTCTTC	CASSQVGTSGLSSYNEQFF
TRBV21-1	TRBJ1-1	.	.	TGTGCCACCCGGGGGAGGGCTTTCTTT	CATRGRAFF
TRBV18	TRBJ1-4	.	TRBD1	TGTGCCAGCTCACCAACGACAGGGGGTGAAAAACTGTTTTTT	CASSPTTGGEKLFF
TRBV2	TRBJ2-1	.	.	TGTGCCAGCAGTGGGATTCGTGAGACAGACCACAATGAGCAGTTCTTC	CASSGIRETDHNEQFF
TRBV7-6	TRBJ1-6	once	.	TGTGCCAGCTCATGGGGGGAGAATTCACCCCTCCACTTT	CASSWGENSPLHF
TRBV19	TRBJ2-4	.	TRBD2	TGTGCCAGTAGTATCTGGGGGGGGAACCCCAAAAACATTCAGTACTTC	CASSIWGGNPKNIQYF
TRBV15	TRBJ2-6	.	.	TGTGCCACCAGCAGAGATTCGGCAGGCTCCCCTGGGGCCAACGTCCTGACTTTC	CATSRDSAGSPGANVLTF
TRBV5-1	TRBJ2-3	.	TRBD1	TGCGCCAGCAGCTTGGAGGGACAGGGGGTCCATGCGCAGTATTTT	CASSLEGQGVHAQYF
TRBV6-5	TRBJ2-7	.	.	TGTGCCAGCAGTTACATGAGGGCCGGTTACGAGCAGTACTTC	CASSYMRAGYEQYF
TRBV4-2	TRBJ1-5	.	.	TGTGCCAGCAGCCATGATCGGGGAACAGCGGGTCCAGGGCCCCAGCATTTT	CASSHDRGTAGPGPQHF
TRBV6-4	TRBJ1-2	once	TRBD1	TGTGCCAGCAGTGTGACAGGGAACTATGGCTACACCTTC	CASSVTGNYGYTF
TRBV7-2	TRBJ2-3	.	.	TGTGCCAGCACCGGGGCGGGGGCCGCCTTCACAGATACGCAGTATTTT	CASTGAGAAFTDTQYF
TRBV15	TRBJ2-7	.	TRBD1	TGTGCCACCAGCAGCTCAGGGACAGGGATCTACGAGCAGTACTTC	CATSSSGTGIYEQYF
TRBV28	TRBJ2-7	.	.	TGTGCCAGCACCCTATTACAGGGCAGCGACGAGCAGTACTTC	CASTLLQGSDEQYF
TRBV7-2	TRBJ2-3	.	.	TGTGCCAGCAGTCAACGGGATGGGGATGCGGAGTATTTT	CASSQRDGDAEYF
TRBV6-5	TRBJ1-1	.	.	TGTGCCAGCAGTGCCGACAGTCCGCGGAACACTGAAGCTTTCTTT	CASSADSPRNTEAFF
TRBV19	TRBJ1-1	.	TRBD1	TGTGCCAGTAGTACCGGGACAGGGGGCACGTGGGTTGGGAACACTGAAGCTTTCTTT	CASSTGTGGTWVGNTEAFF
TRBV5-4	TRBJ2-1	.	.	TGTGCCAGCAGCTTGGCAGGGCGCGATGAGCAGTTCTTC	CASSLAGRDEQFF
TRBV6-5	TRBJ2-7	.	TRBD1	TGTGCCAGCAGCCGGGACAGGGGCGTCCACGAGCAGTACTTC	CASSRDRGVHEQYF
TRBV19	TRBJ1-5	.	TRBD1	TGTGCCAGTAGTATGGGACAGGGGTATAAGCCCCAGCATTTT	CASSMGQGYKPQHF
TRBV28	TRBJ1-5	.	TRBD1	TGTGCCAGCAGAAGGACAGGGGCTTCTAATCAGCCCCAGCATTTT	CASRRTGASNQPQHF
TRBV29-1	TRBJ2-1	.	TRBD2	TGCAGCGGCACGGGCAAGACTAGCGATGAGCAGTTCTTC	CSGTGKTSDEQFF
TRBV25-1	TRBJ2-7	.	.	TGTGCCAGCAGTGAACCAGGGGTAGCCTACGAGCAGTACTTC	CASSEPGVAYEQYF
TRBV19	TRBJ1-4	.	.	TGTGCCAGTAGTATGACACGGGGTGAAAAACTGTTTTTT	CASSMTRGEKLFF
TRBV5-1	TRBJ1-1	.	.	TGCGCCAGCAGCTCGATGCCGGGGGACAACACTGAAGCTTTCTTT	CASSSMPGDNTEAFF
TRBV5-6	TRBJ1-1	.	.	TGTGCCAGCAGCCGATACACAGAAGCTTTCTTT	CASSRYTEAFF
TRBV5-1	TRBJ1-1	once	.	TGCGCCAGCAGCTCTGACAGACTCACTGAAGCTTTCTTT	CASSSDRLTEAFF
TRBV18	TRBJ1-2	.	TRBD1	TGTGCCAGCTCACCCGGGACAGGGGACCGGGGCTACACCTTC	CASSPGTGDRGYTF
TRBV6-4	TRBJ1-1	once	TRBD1	TGTGCCAGCAGAGCCGGGACAGGGAAGGAGGAAGCTTTCTTT	CASRAGTGKEEAFF
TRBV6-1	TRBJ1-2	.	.	TGTGCCAGCAGCCCCGAGATTAACTATGGCTACACCTTC	CASSPEINYGYTF
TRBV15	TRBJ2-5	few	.	TGTGCCACCAGCAGACAGGGGTTGGAGACCCAGTACTTC	CATSRQGLETQYF